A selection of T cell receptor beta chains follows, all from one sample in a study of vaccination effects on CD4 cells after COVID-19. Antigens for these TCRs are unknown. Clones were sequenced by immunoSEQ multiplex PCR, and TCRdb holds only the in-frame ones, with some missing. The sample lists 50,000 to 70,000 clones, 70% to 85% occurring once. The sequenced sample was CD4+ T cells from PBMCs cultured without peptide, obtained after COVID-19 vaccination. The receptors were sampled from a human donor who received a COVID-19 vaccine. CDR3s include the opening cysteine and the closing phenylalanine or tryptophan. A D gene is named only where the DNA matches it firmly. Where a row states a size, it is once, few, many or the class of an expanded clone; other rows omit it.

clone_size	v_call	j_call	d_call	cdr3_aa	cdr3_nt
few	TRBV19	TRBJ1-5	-	CASTGGVYQPQHF	TGTGCCAGTACGGGGGGCGTCTATCAGCCCCAGCATTTT
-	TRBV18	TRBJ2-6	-	CASSPGSPGSGANVLTF	TGTGCCAGCTCACCAGGCTCCCCCGGCTCTGGGGCCAACGTCCTGACTTTC
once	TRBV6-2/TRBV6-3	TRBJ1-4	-	CASSKGGARNEKLFF	TGTGCCAGCAGTAAGGGGGGCGCGAGGAATGAAAAACTGTTTTTT
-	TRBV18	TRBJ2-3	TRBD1	CASSPGQGSTDTQYF	TGTGCCAGCTCACCGGGACAGGGGAGCACAGATACGCAGTATTTT
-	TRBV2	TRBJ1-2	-	CASREGGTSRSNYGYTF	TGTGCCAGCAGAGAAGGGGGGACGTCCAGATCTAACTATGGCTACACCTTC
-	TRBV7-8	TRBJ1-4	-	CASSFRTTNEKLFF	TGTGCCAGCAGCTTCAGGACAACTAATGAAAAACTGTTTTTT
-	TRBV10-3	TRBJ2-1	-	CAISESDKAGANEQFF	TGTGCCATCAGTGAGTCGGATAAGGCGGGGGCCAATGAGCAGTTCTTC
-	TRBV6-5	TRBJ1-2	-	CASSYVGRGYTF	TGTGCCAGCAGTTATGTGGGTCGAGGCTACACCTTC
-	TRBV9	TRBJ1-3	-	CASEEGGEGNTIYF	TGTGCCTCCGAAGAGGGGGGCGAAGGAAACACCATATATTTT
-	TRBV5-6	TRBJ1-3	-	CASSLPAGNTIYF	TGTGCCAGCAGCTTGCCGGCTGGAAACACCATATATTTT
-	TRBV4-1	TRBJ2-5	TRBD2	CASSQVESGTSEKETQYF	TGCGCCAGCAGCCAAGTAGAGAGTGGGACTAGCGAGAAGGAGACCCAGTACTTC
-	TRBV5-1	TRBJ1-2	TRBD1	CASSPGTAVSYTF	TGCGCCAGCAGCCCCGGGACAGCTGTCAGCTACACCTTC
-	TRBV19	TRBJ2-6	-	CASRRTDFGANVLTF	TGTGCCAGTCGTAGAACAGATTTCGGGGCCAACGTCCTGACTTTC
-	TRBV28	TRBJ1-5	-	CASTQLGETTQPQHF	TGTGCCAGCACCCAATTGGGGGAGACGACACAGCCCCAGCATTTT
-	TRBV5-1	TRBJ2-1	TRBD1	CASSLGQGYNEQFF	TGCGCCAGCAGCTTGGGACAGGGTTACAATGAGCAGTTCTTC
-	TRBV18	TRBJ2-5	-	CASSPALAETQYF	TGTGCCAGCTCACCGGCCCTGGCGGAGACCCAGTACTTC
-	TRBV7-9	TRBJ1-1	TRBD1	CASSLGQGTEAFF	TGTGCCAGCAGCTTAGGACAGGGAACTGAAGCTTTCTTT
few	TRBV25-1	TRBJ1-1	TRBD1	CASRDRGPTEAFF	TGTGCCAGCAGAGACAGGGGGCCCACTGAAGCTTTCTTT
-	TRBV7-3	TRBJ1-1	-	CASSLGQMNTEAFF	TGTGCCAGCAGCTTAGGACAGATGAACACTGAAGCTTTCTTT
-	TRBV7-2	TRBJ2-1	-	CASSSTRAFSGEQFF	TGTGCCAGCAGCTCAACCCGGGCCTTTTCGGGTGAGCAGTTCTTC
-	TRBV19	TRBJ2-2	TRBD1	CASSQGLITGQGSGELFF	TGTGCCAGTAGTCAGGGTTTAATTACGGGACAGGGTTCCGGGGAGCTGTTTTTT
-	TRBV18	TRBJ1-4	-	CASSPRGRDEKLFF	TGTGCCAGCTCACCACGGGGTAGGGATGAAAAACTGTTTTTT
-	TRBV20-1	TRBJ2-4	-	CSASNVAGPSKNIQYF	TGCAGTGCTAGTAATGTCGCGGGTCCGTCCAAAAACATTCAGTACTTC
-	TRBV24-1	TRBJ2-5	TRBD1	CATSEPTGGGEVTQYF	TGTGCCACCAGTGAACCGACAGGGGGTGGTGAAGTGACCCAGTACTTC
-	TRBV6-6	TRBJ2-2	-	CASSRLQGELFF	TGTGCCAGCAGTCGACTACAGGGGGAGCTGTTTTTT
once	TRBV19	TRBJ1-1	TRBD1	CASSTGQGVTEAFF	TGTGCCAGTAGTACCGGACAGGGCGTCACTGAAGCTTTCTTT
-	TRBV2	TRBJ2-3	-	CAIHPGRSSTDTQYF	TGTGCCATCCATCCGGGGCGGTCTAGCACAGATACGCAGTATTTT
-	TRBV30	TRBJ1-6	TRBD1	CAWRPTGRGSPLHF	TGTGCCTGGAGACCGACAGGGAGAGGTTCACCCCTCCACTTT
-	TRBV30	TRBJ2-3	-	CAWSVGGLNTQYF	TGTGCCTGGAGTGTGGGGGGCCTAAATACGCAGTATTTT
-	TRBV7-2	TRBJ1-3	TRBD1	CASSSYRGAGNTIYF	TGTGCCAGCAGCTCATACAGGGGCGCCGGAAACACCATATATTTT
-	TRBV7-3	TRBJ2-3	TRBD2	CASSGGGGPQYTQYF	TGTGCCAGCAGCGGGGGCGGGGGGCCTCAATATACGCAGTATTTT
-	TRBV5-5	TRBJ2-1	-	CASSLYSYNEQFF	TGTGCCAGCAGCTTGTACAGTTACAATGAGCAGTTCTTC
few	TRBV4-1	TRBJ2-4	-	CASNDAQGGKNIQYF	TGCGCCAGCAACGACGCCCAAGGAGGAAAAAACATTCAGTACTTC
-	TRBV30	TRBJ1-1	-	CAWRDYGGEAFF	TGTGCCTGGAGGGATTACGGGGGGGAAGCTTTCTTT
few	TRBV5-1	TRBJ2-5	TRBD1	CASSHGTGQETQYF	TGCGCCAGCAGCCACGGGACAGGCCAAGAGACCCAGTACTTC
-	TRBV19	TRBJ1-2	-	CASSPRQRVPGGYTF	TGTGCCAGTAGTCCCCGACAGAGAGTCCCGGGAGGCTACACCTTC
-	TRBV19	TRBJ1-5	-	CASRASNSNQPQHF	TGTGCCAGTAGGGCTTCTAATAGCAATCAGCCCCAGCATTTT
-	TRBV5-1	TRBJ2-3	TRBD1	CASSLGTGITDTQYF	TGCGCCAGCAGCTTGGGGACAGGGATCACAGATACGCAGTATTTT
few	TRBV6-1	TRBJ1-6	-	CASSEGSTDSPLHF	TGTGCCAGCAGTGAAGGCAGTACGGACTCACCCCTCCACTTT
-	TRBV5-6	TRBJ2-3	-	CASSLPVTPGTQYF	TGTGCCAGCAGCTTGCCGGTTACCCCAGGTACGCAGTATTTT
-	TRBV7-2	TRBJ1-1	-	CASSLMAGTEAFF	TGTGCCAGCAGCTTAATGGCCGGGACAGAAGCTTTCTTT
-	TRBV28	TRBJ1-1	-	CASSFAGGRNTEAFF	TGTGCCAGCAGTTTTGCGGGGGGAAGGAACACTGAAGCTTTCTTT
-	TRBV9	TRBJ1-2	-	CASSVVSANYGYTF	TGTGCCAGCAGCGTAGTATCGGCGAACTATGGCTACACCTTC
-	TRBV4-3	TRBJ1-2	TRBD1	CASSRRGGADYGYTF	TGCGCCAGCAGCCGCAGAGGGGGCGCTGACTATGGCTACACCTTC
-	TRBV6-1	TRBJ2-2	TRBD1	CASSELGQVYTGELFF	TGTGCCAGCAGTGAATTGGGACAGGTCTATACCGGGGAGCTGTTTTTT
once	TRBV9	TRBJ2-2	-	CASTSGGTTGELFF	TGTGCCAGCACCTCGGGGGGCACCACCGGGGAGCTGTTTTTT
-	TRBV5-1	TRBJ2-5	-	CASSFGQLQETQYF	TGCGCCAGCAGCTTCGGTCAGCTCCAAGAGACCCAGTACTTC
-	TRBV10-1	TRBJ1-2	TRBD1	CASQRTGGYGYTF	TGCGCCAGCCAACGGACAGGGGGCTATGGCTACACCTTC
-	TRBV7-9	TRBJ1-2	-	CASSLAGAYGYTF	TGTGCCAGCAGCTTAGCCGGGGCCTATGGCTACACCTTC
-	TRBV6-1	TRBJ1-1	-	CASSESGYPSTEAFF	TGTGCCAGCAGTGAATCGGGGTACCCGAGCACTGAAGCTTTCTTT
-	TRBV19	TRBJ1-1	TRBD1	CASSILTGGAVTEAFF	TGTGCCAGTAGTATCCTTACAGGGGGCGCGGTAACTGAAGCTTTCTTT
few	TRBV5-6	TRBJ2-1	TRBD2	CASSNSGVTAYNEQFF	TGTGCCAGCAGCAATAGCGGGGTCACCGCCTACAATGAGCAGTTCTTC
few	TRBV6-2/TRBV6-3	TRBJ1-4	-	CASSWAGNEKLFF	TGTGCCAGCAGTTGGGCAGGGAATGAAAAACTGTTTTTT
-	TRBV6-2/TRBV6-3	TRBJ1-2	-	CATSPVDQRQSVNYGYTF	TGTGCCACCAGCCCTGTCGATCAGAGACAGTCGGTAAACTATGGCTACACCTTC